This TCR beta chain was sequenced for a study of Ad26.COV2.S vaccination and SARS-CoV-2 variants. As for the study in general: Enrollment placed the donor in the COV1001 Ad26.COV2.S trial arm. Dosing was one shot or two shots 56 days apart.

This CDR3 has 14 amino acids. V lost 5 bases and J 3 bases, leaving 13 bases between the germline ends. Germline CDR1 reads MDHEN; CDR2 reads SYDVKM. Treatment reported: some 19 received Ad26.COV2.S at low or high dose, single or two shots; about 5 received placebo; per-sample allocation not given. The study sampled participants on day 63 after the first vaccine or placebo injection. Generated by immunoSEQ multiplex PCR, the TCRdb table keeps only in-frame clones and is missing some. The sample holds approximately 420,000 clones, roughly 88% seen once. The study's findings and limits: Using TCR breadth and depth analyses may have led to underestimated total T cell responses. Measurement of non-spike TCR breadth gave similar results in vaccine and placebo recipients.

This clone was counted between two and nine times. The antigen is unknown. The receptor comes from a person aged 18-65 years who received the Ad26.COV2.S COVID-19 vaccine or a placebo. Specimen: peripheral blood, collected in a trial of Ad26.COV2.S vaccine versus placebo. J is TRBJ1-2 and V is TRBV28, with D perhaps TRBD1 (5 bases). CDR3 nucleotide sequence: TGTGCCAGCAGTCCCTCTGGGGGGTACTATGGCTACACCTTC. It yields the protein CASSPSGGYYGYTF.